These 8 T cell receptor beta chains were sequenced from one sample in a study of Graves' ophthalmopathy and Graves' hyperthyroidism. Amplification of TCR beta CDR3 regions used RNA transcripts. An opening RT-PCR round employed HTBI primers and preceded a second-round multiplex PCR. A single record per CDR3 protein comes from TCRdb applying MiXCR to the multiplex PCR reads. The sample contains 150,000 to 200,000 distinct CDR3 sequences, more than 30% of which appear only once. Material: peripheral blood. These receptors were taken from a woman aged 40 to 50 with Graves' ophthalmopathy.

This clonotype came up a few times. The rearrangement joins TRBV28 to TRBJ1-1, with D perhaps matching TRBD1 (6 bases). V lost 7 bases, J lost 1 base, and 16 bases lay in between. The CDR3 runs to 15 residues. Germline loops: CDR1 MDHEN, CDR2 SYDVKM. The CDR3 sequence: CASTLLDRRNTEAFF. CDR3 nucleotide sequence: TGTGCCAGCACTCTCCTCGACAGGAGGAACACTGAAGCTTTCTTT.

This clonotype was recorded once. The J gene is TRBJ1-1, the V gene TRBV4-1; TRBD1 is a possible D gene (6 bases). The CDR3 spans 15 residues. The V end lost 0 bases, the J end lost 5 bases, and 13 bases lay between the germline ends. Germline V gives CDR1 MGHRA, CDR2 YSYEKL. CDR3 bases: TGCGCCAGCAGCCAAGACCACGGAGGGGGGACTGAAGCTTTCTTT. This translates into CASSQDHGGGTEAFF.

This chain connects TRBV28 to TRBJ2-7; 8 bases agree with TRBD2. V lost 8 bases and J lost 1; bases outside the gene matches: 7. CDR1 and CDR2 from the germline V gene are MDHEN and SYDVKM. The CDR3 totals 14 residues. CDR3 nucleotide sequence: TGTGCCAGCCTACCGACTAGCGATTCCTACGAGCAGTACTTC. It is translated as CASLPTSDSYEQYF.

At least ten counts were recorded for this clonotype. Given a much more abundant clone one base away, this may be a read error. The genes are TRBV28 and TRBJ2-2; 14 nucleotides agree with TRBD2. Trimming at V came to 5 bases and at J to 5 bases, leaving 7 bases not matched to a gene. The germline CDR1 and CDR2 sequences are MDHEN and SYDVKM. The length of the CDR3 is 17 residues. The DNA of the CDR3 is TGTGCCAGCAGTCTTCCGGGACTAGCGGGAGTTACCGGGGAGCTGTTTTTT. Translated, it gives CASSLPGLAGVTGELFF.

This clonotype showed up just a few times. This chain's CDR3 is CASSPGTGGETQYF. DNA of the CDR3: TGTGCCAGCAGCCCGGGGACAGGGGGAGAGACCCAGTACTTC. The V gene is TRBV11-2, the J gene TRBJ2-5; TRBD1 matches at 11 bases. This CDR3 is 14 amino acids long. V gave up 5 bases and J gave up 4 bases; unmatched junction bases: 3. CDR1 is SGHAT and CDR2 is FQNNGV in the germline V gene.

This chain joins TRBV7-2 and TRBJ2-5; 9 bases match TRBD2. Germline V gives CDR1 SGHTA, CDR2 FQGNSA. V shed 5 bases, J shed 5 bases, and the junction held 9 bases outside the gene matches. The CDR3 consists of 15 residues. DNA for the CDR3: TGTGCCAGCAGCCCCCGGGCTAGCGGGACGGAGACCCAGTACTTC. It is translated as CASSPRASGTETQYF.

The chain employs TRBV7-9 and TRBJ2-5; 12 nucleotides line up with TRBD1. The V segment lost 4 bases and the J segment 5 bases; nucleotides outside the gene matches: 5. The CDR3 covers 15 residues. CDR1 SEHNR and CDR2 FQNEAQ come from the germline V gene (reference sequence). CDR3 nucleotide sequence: TGTGCCAGCAGCTCTGGGACAGGGGGCTGGGAGACCCAGTACTTC. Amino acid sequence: CASSSGTGGWETQYF.

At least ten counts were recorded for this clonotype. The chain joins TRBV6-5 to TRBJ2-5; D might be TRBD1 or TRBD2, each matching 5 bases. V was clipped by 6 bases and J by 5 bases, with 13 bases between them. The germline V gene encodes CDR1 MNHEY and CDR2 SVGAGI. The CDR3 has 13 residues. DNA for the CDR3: TGTGCCAGCAGCCCAGGGAGTGAGGAGACCCAGTACTTC. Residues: CASSPGSEETQYF.